What follows are 24 T cell receptor beta chains derived from one specimen sequenced in a study of blood T cell repertoires in COVID-19. Clones were sequenced by immunoSEQ multiplex PCR, and TCRdb holds only the in-frame ones, with some missing. The data contain 250,000 to 350,000 clones, over 75% of them singletons. Sequencing was performed on peripheral blood. All receptors derive from a human donor with COVID-19, enrolled during active disease. The donor label of this sample is uncertain.

This clone came up a few times. This chain joins TRBV28 and TRBJ1-2, with a tentative D call TRBD1 (6 bases). CDR3 size: 14 residues. The V gene's germline CDR1 is MDHEN and CDR2 SYDVKM. V was shortened by 6 bases and J by 2 bases, with 13 bases between the two germline ends. The CDR3 loop is CASRSGGSNYGYTF. The CDR3 DNA sequence: TGTGCCAGCAGATCGGGGGGCTCAAACTATGGCTACACCTTC.

The genes are TRBV19 and TRBJ1-1; 7 bases map to TRBD1. This CDR3 comprises 14 residues. V was pared by 5 bases and J by 5 bases, with 8 bases of the junction left unmatched. Germline values: CDR1 LNHDA, CDR2 SQIVND (reference sequence). CDR3 coding DNA: TGTGCCAGTAGTGAGGGGGCAGGGGTAACTGAAGCTTTCTTT. The encoded protein is CASSEGAGVTEAFF. The entire variable domain, with the rest obtained from reference TRBV19 and TRBJ1-1, is as follows: DGGITQSPKYLFRKEGQNVTLSCEQNLNHDAMYWYRQDPGQGLRLIYYSQIVNDFQKGDIAEGYSVSREKKESFPLTVTSAQKNPTAFYLCASSEGAGVTEAFFGQGTRLTVV.

The genes are TRBV5-4 and TRBJ2-3; 7 positions agree with TRBD2. This CDR3 has 16 amino acids. CDR1 and CDR2 (germline): SGHNT, YYREEE (reference sequence). Germline trimming cut 4 bases from V and 2 bases from J; bases unmatched to any gene: 10. The CDR3 sequence: CASSTGGGGYTDTQYF. The CDR3 DNA reads TGTGCCAGCAGCACCGGAGGCGGGGGTTACACAGATACGCAGTATTTT.

The V and J genes are TRBV5-1 and TRBJ2-3, with TRBD2 matching over 7 bases. This CDR3 spans 16 amino acids. V lost 6 bases and J lost 0; bases outside the gene matches: 10. Germline V gene lookup returns CDR1 SGHRS and CDR2 YFSETQ. The CDR3 region is CASTPGAGVSTDTQYF. The CDR3 nucleotides are TGCGCCAGCACCCCTGGGGCGGGAGTAAGCACAGATACGCAGTATTTT.

The chain is built from TRBV24-1 and TRBJ2-1; a possible D gene is TRBD2 (6 bases). Germline values: CDR1 KGHDR, CDR2 SFDVKD. V was pared by 6 bases and J by 0 bases, with 11 bases between. This CDR3 has 15 amino acids. The CDR3 sequence: CATSRPGSSYNEQFF. In DNA form, the CDR3 reads TGTGCCACCAGTCGTCCCGGGAGCTCCTACAATGAGCAGTTCTTC.

This clone was seen a single time. The V and J genes are TRBV5-8 and TRBJ2-7; a weak D match, TRBD1 (5 bases). Germline-derived CDR1 and CDR2 are SGHTS and YDEGEE. The ends were cut back, 6 bases at V and 1 base at J, with 14 bases in the middle. CDR3 length: 14 amino acids. CDR3 bases: TGTGCCAGCACCTGGAGTCAGGGATCCTACGAGCAGTACTTC. Its translation is CASTWSQGSYEQYF. Complete variable domain (other parts from reference TRBV5-8 and TRBJ2-7): EAGVTQSPTHLIKTRGQQATLRCSPISGHTSVYWYQQALGLGLQFLLWYDEGEERNRGNFPPRFSGRQFPNYSSELNVNALELEDSALYLCASTWSQGSYEQYFGPGTRLTVT.

This clone was detected only a few times. The CDR3 DNA follows: TGCGCCAGCGGCACAGGACCCGGACAGGGAAAAAACACCATATATTTT. It is translated as CASGTGPGQGKNTIYF. The rearrangement uses TRBV5-1 and TRBJ1-3; 8 nucleotides match TRBD1. V lost 7 bases to trimming and J lost 6 bases; unmatched junction nucleotides: 15. This CDR3 region has 16 residues. From germline, CDR1 is SGHRS and CDR2 YFSETQ.

CDR3 sequence reads: CASSFRIASGTPANTGELFF. Written as DNA, the CDR3 is TGCGCCAGCAGCTTCAGGATCGCTAGCGGGACTCCTGCGAACACCGGGGAGCTGTTTTTT. The chain carries TRBV5-1 and TRBJ2-2, with 9 positions matching TRBD2. Germline lookup yields CDR1 SGHRS and CDR2 YFSETQ. The CDR3 has 20 amino acids. V lost 2 bases to trimming and J lost 0 bases; unmatched junction nucleotides: 14.

This rearrangement joins TRBV7-3 to TRBJ2-1; the match to TRBD2 covers 11 bases. CDR1 and CDR2 (germline): SGHTA, FQGTGA. V lost 1 base to trimming and J lost 7 bases; unmatched junction nucleotides: 12. The CDR3 runs 18 residues. The CDR3 loop is CASSLNSLAGGGSNEQFF. The CDR3 bases are TGTGCCAGCAGCTTAAACTCTCTAGCGGGAGGAGGTAGTAATGAGCAGTTCTTC.

This sequence joins TRBV6-2 or TRBV6-3 and TRBJ1-5, with TRBD1 as a possible D gene (6 bases). The CDR3 is made up of 15 amino acids. In germline, CDR1 is MNHEY, CDR2 SVGEGT. V lost 0 bases to trimming and J lost 3 bases, with 9 bases between them. The CDR3 DNA reads TGTGCCAGCAGTTACTCAGGGGGAATCAATCAGCCCCAGCATTTT. Protein product: CASSYSGGINQPQHF.

This clone was picked up one time. The chain recombines TRBV5-4 with TRBJ2-1, with D unclear. V was pared by 0 bases and J by 7 bases, with 14 bases between. The CDR3 has 15 amino acids. Germline values: CDR1 SGHNT, CDR2 YYREEE (reference sequence). CDR3 protein: CASSLGQVYVNEQFF. The CDR3 DNA reads as TGTGCCAGCAGCTTGGGGCAGGTTTATGTTAATGAGCAGTTCTTC.

This chain joins TRBV3-1 (or the pseudogene TRBV3-2) and TRBJ2-1; maybe TRBD2 (5 bases). The germline gives CDR1 LGHDT, CDR2 YNNKEL (reference sequence). The CDR3 is 15 residues long. The ends were cut back, 4 bases at V and 2 bases at J, with 12 bases in the middle. CDR3 protein: CASSLSEGAYNEQFF. The CDR3 DNA sequence: TGTGCCAGCAGCCTTAGTGAGGGAGCCTACAATGAGCAGTTCTTC.

This rearrangement joins TRBV9 to TRBJ1-2; D uncertain. The CDR3 consists of 14 residues. Deletions cut 0 bases from V and 2 bases from J, with 8 bases between. Per germline, CDR1 SGDLS and CDR2 YYNGEE. The CDR3 DNA reads as TGTGCCAGCAGCGTAGCTTTACAGAACTATGGCTACACCTTC. As protein: CASSVALQNYGYTF.

This chain uses TRBV10-3 with TRBJ1-4; no clear D gene. V lost 10 bases and J 0 bases, leaving 9 bases between the germline ends. The CDR3 runs to 13 residues. Per the germline V gene, CDR1 is ENHRY and CDR2 is SYGVKD. DNA of the CDR3: TGTGCCACCACAGTCGCAACTAATGAAAAACTGTTTTTT. Translation: CATTVATNEKLFF.

The chain recombines TRBV9 with TRBJ1-6; D is unresolved. CDR1 is SGDLS and CDR2 is YYNGEE in the germline V gene. CDR3 length: 16 amino acids. V lost 0 bases and J 5 bases, leaving 12 bases between the germline ends. The CDR3: CASSVDPGRNNSPLHF. DNA for the CDR3: TGTGCCAGCAGCGTAGATCCCGGCAGGAATAATTCACCCCTCCACTTT.

This clone was picked up one time. The V and J genes are TRBV7-6 and TRBJ1-4; the D gene is possibly TRBD1 (5 bases). The germline V gene encodes CDR1 SGHVS and CDR2 FNYEAQ. Trimming removed 3 bases at V and 5 bases at J, with 22 bases between. The CDR3 is 18 amino acids. The CDR3 region has the DNA TGTGCCAGCAGCTTCATCAGGTCCCCCGACAGAGTAAATGAAAAACTGTTTTTT. Translating it yields CASSFIRSPDRVNEKLFF.

The rearrangement joins TRBV30 to TRBJ1-4; 9 nucleotides agree with TRBD1. V shed 4 bases, J shed 7 bases, and the junction held 16 bases outside the gene matches. Per the germline V gene, CDR1 is GTSNPN and CDR2 is SVGIG (reference sequence). The CDR3 has 17 amino acids. This CDR3 is CAWTKRGLTGGLEKLFF. The CDR3 bases are TGTGCCTGGACTAAGAGGGGTCTGACAGGGGGGCTTGAAAAACTGTTTTTT.

CDR3 in DNA: TGTGCCAGCAGTGACCCCGCAGGGGGGAGCTACGAGCAGTACTTC. It is translated as CASSDPAGGSYEQYF. This chain joins TRBV6-1 and TRBJ2-7; TRBD1 might be the D (7 bases). The length of the CDR3 is 15 residues. V lost 3 bases and J 3 bases, leaving 15 bases between the germline ends. Germline V lookup: CDR1 MNHNS, CDR2 SASEGT.

The chain carries TRBV7-3 and TRBJ2-5; 9 bases fit TRBD1. The CDR3 sequence is 16 residues long. Germline CDR1 reads SGHTA; CDR2 reads FQGTGA. V trimming: 8 bases; J trimming: 4 bases; junction bases outside the gene matches: 14. CDR3 sequence: CASSTGGEASRETQYF. DNA for the CDR3: TGTGCCAGCTCCACAGGGGGCGAGGCAAGTCGAGAGACCCAGTACTTC.

This chain connects TRBV27 to TRBJ1-5, with 12 bases fitting TRBD1. This CDR3 is built from 18 residues. The germline V gene encodes CDR1 MNHEY and CDR2 SMNVEV (reference sequence). The trim removed 5 bases at V and 2 bases at J, leaving 10 bases unmatched. The DNA for the CDR3 is TGTGCCAGCAGTCCGGGACAGGGGGCAGGGGTTGGCAATCAGCCCCAGCATTTT. Protein sequence: CASSPGQGAGVGNQPQHF.

The rearrangement links TRBV5-5 to TRBJ1-2, with D unresolved. CDR1 is SGHKS and CDR2 is YYEKEE in the germline V gene (reference sequence). V was trimmed by 0 bases and J by 0 bases, leaving 9 bases between them. CDR3 size: 15 residues. The CDR3 region has the DNA TGTGCCAGCAGCTTGGCCCTTTCGTCTAACTATGGCTACACCTTC. This sequence encodes CASSLALSSNYGYTF.

V and J are TRBV27 and TRBJ2-5, with 8 nucleotides matching TRBD2. CDR3 length: 14 residues. Per germline, CDR1 MNHEY and CDR2 SMNVEV (reference sequence). Germline trimming cut 2 bases from V and 5 bases from J; bases unmatched to any gene: 4. This chain's CDR3 is CASSLTSGGETQYF. CDR3 nucleotide sequence: TGTGCCAGCAGTTTAACTAGCGGCGGGGAGACCCAGTACTTC.

This clone was seen once. The chain employs TRBV7-3 and TRBJ1-1; 7 nucleotides agree with TRBD1. V lost 6 bases, J lost 8 bases, and 9 bases stayed unmatched. In germline, CDR1 is SGHTA, CDR2 FQGTGA. CDR3 length: 13 amino acids. The CDR3: CASRITGAGEAFF. For the CDR3, the DNA is TGTGCCAGCAGGATCACAGGGGCTGGGGAAGCTTTCTTT.

This clone was found once. The V call is TRBV15, the J call TRBJ1-6; D not certain. The CDR3 spans 16 residues. V was cut by 2 bases and J by 10 bases, with 18 bases left in between. The germline V gene encodes CDR1 LNHNV and CDR2 YYDKDF (reference sequence). The CDR3 here is CATSRQLGSNRSPLHF. The CDR3 DNA reads TGTGCCACCAGCAGACAATTGGGCAGTAATCGGTCACCCCTCCACTTT.